Below are 4 T cell receptor beta chains sequenced from a single sample in a study of OX40 agonist ivuxolimab in advanced cancers. The protocol was immunoSEQ multiplex PCR, while the TCRdb copy is restricted to in-frame clones and leaves out a portion. The sample holds roughly 10,000 clones, roughly 81% seen once. This specimen consisted of CD4+ or CD8+ T cells sorted from blood, obtained in a trial of the OX40 agonist ivuxolimab. Receptors originate from an adult with an advanced solid tumor such as melanoma, head and neck, liver or kidney cancer.

The CDR3 nucleotides read TGTGCCAGCAGTGAAAGGGATCGGCAAGAGCAGTACTTC. It codes for CASSERDRQEQYF. The chain uses TRBV2 and TRBJ2-7; D gene unclear. Between the trimmed V and J ends, which lost 2 bases and 7 bases, there was a span of 12 bases. The CDR3 runs 13 residues. From germline, CDR1 is SNHLY and CDR2 FYNNEI.

This clone turned up a few times. The rearrangement joins TRBV27 to TRBJ2-2, with 7 bases lining up with TRBD2. This CDR3 contains 16 residues. V dropped 2 bases and J dropped 1; count of bases not matched to a gene: 4. Germline CDR1 reads MNHEY; CDR2 reads SMNVEV (reference sequence). The CDR3 is CASSLRASGNTGELFF. The CDR3 coding sequence is TGTGCCAGCAGTTTAAGGGCTAGCGGGAACACCGGGGAGCTGTTTTTT.

This clone was found a few times. This chain joins TRBV30 and TRBJ1-1; a possible D gene is TRBD1 (6 bases). The CDR3 sequence is 11 residues long. Trimming shortened V by 0 bases and J by 11 bases, and 10 bases separated the two germline ends. The V gene's germline CDR1 is GTSNPN and CDR2 SVGIG (reference sequence). The CDR3 region has the DNA TGTGCCTGGAGTGTACAGGGATACGCTTTCTTT. Translation gives CAWSVQGYAFF.

The chain has TRBV4-1 and TRBJ1-1; D possibly corresponds to TRBD1 (5 bases). The germline V gene has CDR1 MGHRA and CDR2 YSYEKL. The V and J ends lost 2 bases and 7 bases respectively, with 14 bases between them. The CDR3 spans 14 residues. Written as DNA, the CDR3 is TGCGCCAGCAGCCAAAGTACGGGGGAGAATGAAGCTTTCTTT. Its translation: CASSQSTGENEAFF.